This record concerns one T cell receptor beta chain sequence. The data derive from a study of blood T cell repertoires in COVID-19. Study-wide context: Samples came from the United States, Italy and Spain, spanning acute and convalescent COVID-19.

Germline V gene lookup returns CDR1 SNHLY and CDR2 FYNNEI. The CDR3 loop spans 15 amino acids. V trimming: 6 bases; J trimming: 6 bases; junction bases outside the gene matches: 13. The authors' processing: Researchers report that nucleated cell counts were estimated from reference gene primer amplification. TCRdb's copy holds only in-frame clones and misses some; the assay was immunoSEQ multiplex PCR. The V and J calls and the clone size are those of that table, but D and trimming were determined from the DNA. Of almost 85,000 clones in the sample, about 89% were seen once. The rearrangement links TRBV2 to TRBJ2-7, with 8 positions matching TRBD1. The receptor was isolated from a woman aged 45-65 years with acute COVID-19. Sequenced sample: PBMCs or T cells enriched from blood (not recorded which). CDR3 sequence reads: CASSPRTGNPSEQYF. The CDR3 nucleotides are TGTGCCAGCAGCCCCCGGACAGGGAATCCCTCCGAGCAGTACTTC.